The present TCR beta chain was sequenced within a study of Tregs in tolerant kidney transplant recipients (dated by TCRdb to about 2019). Notes on the research overall: The transplants used related donors with nonmyeloablative bone marrow transplantation, and mixed chimerism in the human trials was transient. The study used TCRbeta sequencing to identify donor-specific regulatory T cells before combined kidney and bone marrow transplantation, then tracked those cells after transplant. The full study reports these points: For some patients, the PCR primers changed as time went on, which meant samples from those patients could not be compared with one another at the nucleotide level. Although technical replication error seemed to be minimal, the question of biological reproducibility was not addressed directly. Expanding Tregs with activated donor B cells appeared to identify the most biologically relevant and donor-specific TCRbeta repertoire. Because the study included only a small number of patients, the results must be confirmed in larger populations and under other immunosuppression protocols. In tolerant patients, the expansion of donor-specific Tregs was greater than global Treg expansion, suggesting that the expansion was antigen-driven rather than nonspecific.

This clone appeared once. Its specific antigen is unknown. Per-base quality was not reported, and no clone a single base away is much larger than it. Trimming leaves V shorter by 2 bases and J shorter by 3 bases, with the junction holding 2 bases beyond the gene matches. CDR1 SGHDT and CDR2 YYEEEE are derived from the germline V gene. Inclusive of the bounding cysteine and phenylalanine, the CDR3 is 14 residues long. CDR3 DNA only is kept here, 42 bases in frame from base 1. In the paper's terms, the time point label means: blood sample drawn before combined kidney and bone marrow transplant. Unstimulated Tregs (CD4+CD25+CD127-), CD4+ non-Tregs (CD4+CD25-), CD4 and CD8 cells were FACS-sorted from thawed PBMCs. Prior to Treg sorting, thawed PBMCs were rested overnight at 37 degrees C with about 190 IU/ml IL-2. A few combined kidney and bone marrow transplant recipients from the ITN036ST trial were included as patients, and samples were available only from these trial subjects. Healthy control blood was processed by Ficoll density gradient to PBMCs and cryopreserved; patient PBMCs were collected before and after transplant.

For TCRbeta CDR3 sequencing, genomic DNA was extracted from sorted cells using the QIAGEN DNeasy Blood and Tissue Kit. Through immunoSEQ, high-throughput TCRbeta CDR3 sequencing was done commercially, including PCR amplification with internal controls and bias correction. The source study handled its data this way. Unique productive TCRbeta sequences were defined by CDR3 nucleotide sequence where primers matched, and otherwise by CDR3 amino acid sequence together with Vbeta and Jbeta genes. Sorting error was corrected by removing sequences shared between sorted populations at a frequency ratio of 2:1 or less, and the remaining shared sequences were assigned to the higher population. A sequence was defined as donor-reactive if the sequence was expanded at least 5-fold in CFSE-low cells compared with unstimulated cells and had a frequency of at least 0.01% in CFSE-low cells. Repertoire divergence was quantified by Jensen-Shannon divergence calculated from the top 100 TCRbeta sequences ranked by frequency. When a sample had multiple sequencing runs, each run was corrected for sorting error separately and the runs were then pooled. TCRdb re-hosts the immuneACCESS table, in-frame sequences only. Its copies lack some clones; in the studies checked, an unresolved V gene accounts for under half of them, and the cause for the rest is not known. V, J and clone size are taken as reported in that table, and D and trimming were inferred from the DNA itself. This sample is represented by roughly 64,000 clones; 95% to 98% of them were singletons. The ten largest clones represent 0.34% of the sample.

The chain is assembled from TRBV5-6 and TRBJ2-7; 10 nucleotides in the junction match TRBD2. The sequence came from a human donor who received a combined kidney and bone marrow transplant. The sample was Tregs from blood, taken before the transplant. Read as DNA, the sequence is TGTGCCAGCAGCTTTCCTAGCGGGAGCTACGAGCAGTACTTC. It is translated as CASSFPSGSYEQYF.